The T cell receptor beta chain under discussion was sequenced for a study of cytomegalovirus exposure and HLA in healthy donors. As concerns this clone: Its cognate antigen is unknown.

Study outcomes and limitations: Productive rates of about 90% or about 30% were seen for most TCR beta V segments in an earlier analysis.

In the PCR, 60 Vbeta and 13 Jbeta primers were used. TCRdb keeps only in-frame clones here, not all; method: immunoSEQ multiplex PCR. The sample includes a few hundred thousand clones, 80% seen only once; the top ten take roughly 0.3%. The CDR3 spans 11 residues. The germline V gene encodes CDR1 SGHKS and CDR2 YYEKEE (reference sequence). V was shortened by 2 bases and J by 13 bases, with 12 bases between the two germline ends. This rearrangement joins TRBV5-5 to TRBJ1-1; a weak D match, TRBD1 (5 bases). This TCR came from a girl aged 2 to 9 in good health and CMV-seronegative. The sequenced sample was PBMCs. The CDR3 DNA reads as TGTGCCAGCAGCTTAGGGGTAGCGGGTTTCTTT. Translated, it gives CASSLGVAGFF. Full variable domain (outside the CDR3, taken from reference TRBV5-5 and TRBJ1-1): DAGVTQSPTHLIKTRGQQVTLRCSPISGHKSVSWYQQVLGQGPQFIFQYYEKEERGRGNFPDRFSARQFPNYSSELNVNALLLGDSALYLCASSLGVAGFFGQGTRLTVV.